This T cell receptor beta chain came from a study of cytomegalovirus exposure and HLA in healthy donors. Study-wide results and caveats: In vitro confirmation showed a few CMV-associated chains to be CMV antigen specific.

As to this clone: What it binds is not known.

PCR employed 60 Vbeta and 13 Jbeta primers. TCRdb's copy holds only in-frame clones and misses some; the assay was immunoSEQ multiplex PCR. The top ten hold about 1.7% of the sample, which has 140,000 to 150,000 clones, about three quarters seen once. The CDR3 sequence is 13 residues long. Germline V gene data show CDR1 as SGHNT and CDR2 as YYREEE (reference sequence). Trimming cost V 0 bases and J 10 bases, with 13 bases left between them. The sequence was collected from a woman in her 30s in good health and CMV-seronegative. J is TRBJ1-1 and V is TRBV5-4, with D possibly being TRBD1 (6 bases). The sample comprised PBMCs. The CDR3: CASSLGTGSIAFF. In DNA, the CDR3 is TGTGCCAGCAGCTTGGGCACAGGGAGTATAGCTTTCTTT.